The rows below give T cell receptor beta chains drawn from one sample of a study of blood T cell repertoires in COVID-19. Only in-frame clones appear in the TCRdb table, and some are missing; sequencing was by immunoSEQ multiplex PCR. The sample lists approximately 170,000 clones, around 84% seen once, with 3.2% in the top ten. Sequencing was carried out using PBMCs or T cells enriched from blood (not recorded which). The receptors derive from a woman in her 30s who had recovered from COVID-19. The CDR3 runs from the conserved cysteine through the conserved F or W. The D gene is left open where the match is weak.

V gene: TRBV29-1; J gene: TRBJ1-3; D gene: NA; CDR3 protein: CSVVDSASGNTIYF
V gene: TRBV28; J gene: TRBJ1-1; D gene: NA; CDR3 protein: CASRSTGTQEAFF
V gene: TRBV6-4; J gene: TRBJ1-2; D gene: NA; CDR3 protein: CASSDNRYAAGYTF
V gene: TRBV6-4; J gene: TRBJ2-7; D gene: TRBD1; CDR3 protein: CASSARCRDRVYEQYF
V gene: TRBV5-4; J gene: TRBJ1-3; D gene: TRBD1; CDR3 protein: CASSLDRGSGNTIYF
V gene: TRBV5-4; J gene: TRBJ1-4; D gene: TRBD1; CDR3 protein: CASSGQGAGSEKLFF
V gene: TRBV5-6; J gene: TRBJ1-2; D gene: NA; CDR3 protein: CASSTGGGSIGYTF
V gene: TRBV24-1; J gene: TRBJ1-2; D gene: NA; CDR3 protein: CATSGTAKGYTF
V gene: TRBV11-3; J gene: TRBJ2-1; D gene: TRBD2; CDR3 protein: CASSLPGLASEQFF
V gene: TRBV12-5; J gene: TRBJ1-2; D gene: TRBD1; CDR3 protein: CASAQLRQGGNYGYTF
V gene: TRBV3-1/TRBV3-2; J gene: TRBJ1-5; D gene: TRBD1; CDR3 protein: CASSRDRGGQPQHF
V gene: TRBV5-1; J gene: TRBJ1-1; D gene: NA; CDR3 protein: CASSLVYRGMNTEAFF
V gene: TRBV7-3; J gene: TRBJ1-1; D gene: NA; CDR3 protein: CASSSFRGGEAFF
V gene: TRBV9; J gene: TRBJ1-3; D gene: TRBD1; CDR3 protein: CASSLGQGGNTIYF
V gene: TRBV5-6; J gene: TRBJ1-5; D gene: NA; CDR3 protein: CASSSRGGFNQPQHF
V gene: TRBV24-1; J gene: TRBJ2-7; D gene: TRBD1; CDR3 protein: CATSERDRGRDEQYF
V gene: TRBV29-1; J gene: TRBJ1-1; D gene: TRBD1; CDR3 protein: CSVSTGASTEAFF
V gene: TRBV7-6; J gene: TRBJ2-5; D gene: NA; CDR3 protein: CASSPQGETQYF